This T cell receptor beta chain came from a study of OX40 agonist ivuxolimab in advanced cancers. Produced via immunoSEQ multiplex PCR; TCRdb's table is partial and in-frame only. This sample has some 59,000 clones, with roughly 80% found just once. Between the trimmed V and J ends, which lost 0 bases and 0 bases, there was a span of 12 bases. CDR3 length: 18 amino acids. Germline CDR1 and CDR2: LGHNA and YSLEER. The TCR was taken from an adult with an advanced solid tumor such as melanoma, head and neck, liver or kidney cancer. The chain recombines TRBV4-3 with TRBJ1-6; D is unresolved. Sequencing used CD4+ or CD8+ T cells sorted from blood, obtained in a trial of the OX40 agonist ivuxolimab. The CDR3 here is CASSQDPGRSSYNSPLHF. The CDR3 DNA reads as TGCGCCAGCAGCCAAGATCCCGGAAGGAGCTCCTATAATTCACCCCTCCACTTT.